Listed here is a single TCR beta chain. Its antigen is not known. This sample is drawn from a study of OX40 agonist ivuxolimab in advanced cancers. Study results and caveats: Antigen specificity of clonally expanded peripheral T cells was not established.

Germline V gene sequence: CDR1 MGHRA, CDR2 YSYEKL. V lost 2 bases and J 4 bases, leaving 14 bases between the germline ends. CDR3 length equals 15 residues. TCRdb keeps only in-frame clones here, not all; method: immunoSEQ multiplex PCR. The sample yields some 8,900 clones, just under 70% seen once. Source: CD4+ or CD8+ T cells sorted from blood, taken in a trial of the OX40 agonist ivuxolimab. The chain carries TRBV4-1 and TRBJ1-2; possible D gene TRBD1, 5 bases. This TCR derives from an adult with an advanced solid tumor such as melanoma, head and neck, liver or kidney cancer. CDR3 amino acids: CASSQTTEAGYGYTF. CDR3 DNA sequence: TGCGCCAGCAGCCAAACGACAGAGGCAGGCTATGGCTACACCTTC.